Listed below are T cell receptor beta chains from one sample, sequenced in a study of shared clonotypes between healthy human individuals. Libraries were prepared by immunoSEQ multiplex PCR; TCRdb keeps only in-frame clonotypes and omits some of them. The sample consists of about half a million clones, 65% to 80% of them appearing once. Sequencing input: PBMCs. The receptors were gathered from a woman in her 40s in good health. Some clones in this sample may be carry-over from other donors' samples. Each CDR3 is given with its conserved first and last residue. The D gene is left open where the match is weak. Clone size is not always given. Where it is, it says once, few, many or a class for expanded clones.

v_gene,j_gene,d_gene,abundance,CDR3aa,CDR3nt
TRBV2,TRBJ2-1,TRBD2,.,CASSEREVSYNEQFF,TGTGCCAGCAGTGAGCGGGAGGTCTCCTACAATGAGCAGTTCTTC
TRBV28,TRBJ2-2,.,.,CASSSLRGSNTGELFF,TGTGCCAGCAGTTCTCTCCGCGGAAGTAACACCGGGGAGCTGTTTTTT
TRBV6-5,TRBJ2-5,TRBD2,.,CASISGRAGETQYF,TGTGCCAGCATAAGCGGGAGGGCCGGAGAGACCCAGTACTTC
TRBV10-2,TRBJ2-3,TRBD2,.,CASSGGRTSGSYTQYF,TGCGCCAGCAGTGGGGGACGGACTAGCGGGAGTTATACGCAGTATTTT
TRBV1,TRBJ2-1,.,.,CTSNRLAGPNEQFF,TGCACCAGCAACCGACTAGCGGGACCTAATGAGCAGTTCTTC
TRBV7-9,TRBJ2-2,.,.,CASSLEGSNTGELFF,TGTGCCAGCAGCTTAGAGGGGTCGAACACCGGGGAGCTGTTTTTT
TRBV4-3,TRBJ1-1,.,.,CASSQGGYKNTEAFF,TGCGCCAGCAGCCAGGGGGGATATAAGAACACTGAAGCTTTCTTT
TRBV5-1,TRBJ1-3,.,many,CASSQDSGNTIYF,TGCGCCAGCAGCCAGGATTCTGGAAACACCATATATTTT
TRBV28,TRBJ1-5,TRBD1,few,CASLGQEDQPQHF,TGTGCCAGTTTGGGACAGGAAGATCAGCCCCAGCATTTT
TRBV28,TRBJ2-7,TRBD1,.,CASSVFRQGNYEQYF,TGTGCCAGCAGCGTCTTTCGACAGGGGAACTACGAGCAGTACTTC
TRBV10-1,TRBJ1-1,.,few,CASSKGVNTEAFF,TGCGCCAGCAGCAAAGGGGTGAACACTGAAGCTTTCTTT
TRBV7-2,TRBJ2-5,.,.,CASTEAGTNQETQYF,TGTGCCAGCACCGAAGCAGGGACCAACCAAGAGACCCAGTACTTC
TRBV28,TRBJ2-2,TRBD2,.,CASNLAGHTGELFF,TGTGCCAGCAACCTAGCGGGGCACACCGGGGAGCTGTTTTTT
TRBV19,TRBJ2-7,TRBD1,once,CASRAQGQGDQGVYEQYF,TGTGCCAGTCGAGCACAGGGACAGGGGGATCAAGGGGTCTACGAGCAGTACTTC
TRBV7-6,TRBJ1-5,.,.,CASSLVGQPQHF,TGTGCCAGCAGTTTAGTTGGGCAGCCCCAGCATTTT
TRBV28,TRBJ1-5,TRBD1,.,CASSSRQGSNQPQHF,TGTGCCAGCAGTTCCCGACAGGGTAGCAATCAGCCCCAGCATTTT
TRBV15,TRBJ2-7,.,.,CATSRDRGRNNHYEQYF,TGTGCCACCAGCAGAGATCGAGGGCGGAACAACCACTACGAGCAGTACTTC
TRBV7-9,TRBJ2-3,.,.,CASSLFGESTDTQYF,TGTGCCAGCAGCTTATTCGGGGAGAGCACAGATACGCAGTATTTT
TRBV5-1,TRBJ2-5,TRBD2,.,CASSIDLAGVGETQYF,TGCGCCAGCAGCATAGACCTAGCGGGAGTGGGGGAGACCCAGTACTTC
TRBV29-1,TRBJ2-3,.,.,CSVDGGLFRTDTQYF,TGCAGCGTTGATGGCGGACTGTTTCGCACAGATACGCAGTATTTT
TRBV14,TRBJ2-7,.,few,CASSLFYGDEQYF,TGTGCCAGCAGCCTTTTTTACGGGGACGAGCAGTACTTC
TRBV6-1,TRBJ2-7,TRBD1,few,CASSEDGQGGSYEQYF,TGTGCCAGCAGTGAAGACGGACAGGGGGGGTCCTACGAGCAGTACTTC
TRBV2,TRBJ2-1,.,.,CASSVSPENEQFF,TGTGCCAGCAGTGTTAGCCCCGAGAATGAGCAGTTCTTC
TRBV13,TRBJ2-5,TRBD1,.,CASSGQGTQYF,TGTGCCAGCAGCGGACAGGGGACCCAGTACTTC
TRBV11-1,TRBJ2-2,TRBD1,.,CASSPGQGDGELFF,TGTGCCAGCAGCCCAGGACAGGGGGACGGGGAGCTGTTTTTT
TRBV30,TRBJ2-3,TRBD2,few,CAWSRAGAGTDTQYF,TGTGCCTGGAGTAGAGCGGGAGCCGGCACAGATACGCAGTATTTT
TRBV7-9,TRBJ1-1,.,few,CASREVMNTEAFF,TGTGCCAGCAGGGAGGTCATGAACACTGAAGCTTTCTTT
TRBV9,TRBJ2-3,.,.,CASSAPGGISTDTQYF,TGTGCCAGCAGCGCCCCCGGCGGGATAAGCACAGATACGCAGTATTTT
TRBV28,TRBJ1-2,TRBD1,few,CASSSHPGQGYTF,TGTGCCAGCAGTTCGCATCCGGGACAGGGCTACACCTTC
TRBV10-3,TRBJ2-7,.,.,CAISNTGSRDSYEQYF,TGTGCCATCAGTAATACAGGTTCTCGGGACTCCTACGAGCAGTACTTC
TRBV7-9,TRBJ2-1,TRBD2,once,CASSYGLAATVEQFF,TGTGCCAGCAGCTACGGACTAGCGGCCACGGTTGAGCAGTTCTTC
TRBV5-1,TRBJ2-1,TRBD2,many,CASSQGLDNEQFF,TGCGCCAGCAGCCAAGGACTAGACAATGAGCAGTTCTTC
TRBV10-1,TRBJ2-4,TRBD1,.,CASSQGTGNFVWAKNIQYF,TGCGCCAGCAGCCAGGGGACAGGGAATTTTGTTTGGGCCAAAAACATTCAGTACTTC
TRBV10-3,TRBJ2-3,TRBD2,.,CAISDGLGPTDTQYF,TGTGCCATCAGTGACGGACTAGGCCCGACAGATACGCAGTATTTT
TRBV7-9,TRBJ2-3,.,.,CASSLVLIGTDTQYF,TGTGCCAGCAGCTTAGTCCTGATCGGCACAGATACGCAGTATTTT
TRBV2,TRBJ2-7,TRBD1,.,CASRGTGYEQYF,TGTGCCAGCAGAGGGACAGGGTACGAGCAGTACTTC
TRBV27,TRBJ1-6,.,.,CASRRVNSPLHF,TGTGCCAGCAGGCGGGTTAATTCACCCCTCCACTTT
TRBV18,TRBJ2-5,.,.,CASSPRPGVGETQYF,TGTGCCAGCTCACCCCGACCCGGGGTGGGAGAGACCCAGTACTTC
TRBV30,TRBJ2-7,.,.,CAWSTQGVYEQYF,TGTGCCTGGAGTACGCAGGGAGTGTACGAGCAGTACTTC
TRBV7-3,TRBJ2-2,.,.,CASSLTGTTGELFF,TGTGCCAGCAGCTTAACGGGGACAACCGGGGAGCTGTTTTTT